This TCR beta chain emerged from a study of cytomegalovirus exposure and HLA in healthy donors. Study observations and caveats: A few CMV-associated chains proved CMV antigen-specific in vitro. Most TCR sequences were seen very rarely across donors, but some public TCRs occurred in many.

Concerning this clone: As yet, its antigen is unknown.

Germline CDR1 SGHTS, CDR2 YDEGEE. Trimming removed 4 bases from V and 3 bases from J; junction bases left unmatched: 6. There are 15 residues in the CDR3. The PCR used 60 Vbeta and 13 Jbeta primers. Assay used: immunoSEQ multiplex PCR; TCRdb lists only in-frame clones, some missing. The data show more than 45,000 clones, and the top ten clones hold 12%. This sequence was found in a woman aged 25 to 45 in good health and CMV-seropositive. This sequence joins TRBV5-8 and TRBJ2-5; 10 positions match TRBD1. Sequencing input: PBMCs. The CDR3 nucleotides read TGTGCCAGCAGCCGGGACAGGGGAGGGGAAGAGACCCAGTACTTC. It translates to CASSRDRGGEETQYF. Drawing the rest from reference TRBV5-8 and TRBJ2-5, the complete variable domain is EAGVTQSPTHLIKTRGQQATLRCSPISGHTSVYWYQQALGLGLQFLLWYDEGEERNRGNFPPRFSGRQFPNYSSELNVNALELEDSALYLCASSRDRGGEETQYFGPGTRLLVL.